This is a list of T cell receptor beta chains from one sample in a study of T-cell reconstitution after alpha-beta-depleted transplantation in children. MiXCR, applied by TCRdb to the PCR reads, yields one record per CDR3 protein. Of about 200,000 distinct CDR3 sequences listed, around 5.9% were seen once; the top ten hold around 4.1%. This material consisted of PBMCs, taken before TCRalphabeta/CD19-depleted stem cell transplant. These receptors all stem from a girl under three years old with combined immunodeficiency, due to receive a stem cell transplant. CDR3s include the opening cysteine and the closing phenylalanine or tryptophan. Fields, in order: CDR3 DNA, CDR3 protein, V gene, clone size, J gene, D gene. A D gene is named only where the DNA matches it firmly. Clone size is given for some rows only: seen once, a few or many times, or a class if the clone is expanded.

TGCAGCGTTGATAAAGCGGACAGCTCCACCGGGGAGCTGTTTTTT CSVDKADSSTGELFF TRBV29-1 many TRBJ2-2 -
TGTGCCAGCGGGTTCACAATGGGAGGGGCTGGAAACACCATATATTTT CASGFTMGGAGNTIYF TRBV7-9 many TRBJ1-3 -
TGCAGTGCTAGTAGAGCGACCTCCTACGAGCAGTACTTC CSASRATSYEQYF TRBV20-1 few TRBJ2-7 -
TGTGCCAGCAGCGTAGGGGGGGGCCGGAATGAAAAACTGTTTTTT CASSVGGGRNEKLFF TRBV9 - TRBJ1-4 -
TGTGCCATGGGCCCGGAGCCCCTATCCTACAATGAGCAGTTCTTC CAMGPEPLSYNEQFF TRBV5-2 - TRBJ2-1 -
TGTGCCAGCAGTTTAGTAAGGGAAACCCACTATGGCTACACCTTC CASSLVRETHYGYTF TRBV28 many TRBJ1-2 -
TGTGCCAGCAGTCCCCGACAGGGAGGGGGCACAGATACGCAGTATTTT CASSPRQGGGTDTQYF TRBV25-1 many TRBJ2-3 -
TGCAGTGCTAGTACGCCACGATTGGACAGAGGGAGCGAGCAGTACTTC CSASTPRLDRGSEQYF TRBV20-1 many TRBJ2-7 -
TGCAGCGTTCCTAGGGACAACGCCTATGGCTACACCTTC CSVPRDNAYGYTF TRBV29-1 many TRBJ1-2 -
TGTGCCAGCAGCGTAGACGGACACCAAAACATTCAGTACTTC CASSVDGHQNIQYF TRBV9 many TRBJ2-4 -
TGTGCCAGCAGTTACCAGGGTATTACAGATACGCAGTATTTT CASSYQGITDTQYF TRBV12-3/TRBV12-4 many TRBJ2-3 -
TGCGCCAGCAGCTTTGCCAGTAACACCGGGGAGCTGTTTTTT CASSFASNTGELFF TRBV5-1 many TRBJ2-2 -
TGCAGTGTACCCGTCCAAGAGACCCAGTACTTC CSVPVQETQYF TRBV20-1 many TRBJ2-5 -
TGCAGCGCCTTACTAGTCTCAACGGGCGAGCAGTACTTC CSALLVSTGEQYF TRBV29-1 many TRBJ2-7 -
TGCGCCAGCAGCGAGGGGAAAGAGTTAATTAGGACTAATGAAAAACTGTTTTTT CASSEGKELIRTNEKLFF TRBV5-1 - TRBJ1-4 -
TGCAGGCCTAAATTGGACGGAGGCTACACCTTC CRPKLDGGYTF TRBV20-1 few TRBJ1-2 -
TGTGCCAGCAGTTTAGGAGGGACAGTCTACGAGCAGTACTTC CASSLGGTVYEQYF TRBV12-3/TRBV12-4 many TRBJ2-7 TRBD1
TGTGCCAGCAGTCCCACGATGATCGGGACAGGGTTTAACAATGAGCAGTTCTTC CASSPTMIGTGFNNEQFF TRBV27 many TRBJ2-1 TRBD1
TGCAGTGCAAACGCTATGGGGGGGGGCCTGGGAAAGACCCAGTACTTC CSANAMGGGLGKTQYF TRBV20-1 many TRBJ2-5 -
TGTGCCAGCAGCCCCGGCGGGGGTCAAGAGACCCAGTACTTC CASSPGGGQETQYF TRBV11-3 - TRBJ2-5 TRBD2
TGCGCCAGCAGCCAAGGCTACGGGGGCCTTTACACAGATACGCAGTATTTT CASSQGYGGLYTDTQYF TRBV4-3 many TRBJ2-3 -
TGTGCCAGCAGCCCTACCAGTCCACGCTACGAGCAGTACTTC CASSPTSPRYEQYF TRBV7-9 many TRBJ2-7 -
TGCAGTGCTAGAGCCCATTATCAGGGAGGCTATGGCTACACCTTC CSARAHYQGGYGYTF TRBV20-1 many TRBJ1-2 -
TGCGCCAGCAGCCAAGACAGGGGGCGCGAGCAGTACTTC CASSQDRGREQYF TRBV4-3 many TRBJ2-7 TRBD1
TGCAGCGTTGAGGCCAGGGAGGAAATCTATGGCTACACCTTC CSVEAREEIYGYTF TRBV29-1 many TRBJ1-2 -
TGCAGTGCCGCGGGACACGGCTACGAGCAGTACTTC CSAAGHGYEQYF TRBV20-1 - TRBJ2-7 -
TGTGCCAGCAGCTTCGGGCTAGCGGGGGGTTTACACTCCTACGAGCAGTACTTC CASSFGLAGGLHSYEQYF TRBV7-2 - TRBJ2-7 TRBD2
TGCAGCGTTGAAAGGGCCCCGGGGAGGTTTGCTTTCTTT CSVERAPGRFAFF TRBV29-1 - TRBJ1-1 -
TGTGCCAGCGGCCGTTACCTGTGGGAAGCTTTCTTT CASGRYLWEAFF TRBV27 many TRBJ1-1 -
TGTGCCAGCACCGTGGGTGGGTACGAGCAGTACTTC CASTVGGYEQYF TRBV5-6 many TRBJ2-7 -
TGTGCCAGCAGCCCTAGTCCCGGGACAGGGAATGGCTACACCTTC CASSPSPGTGNGYTF TRBV4-2 many TRBJ1-2 TRBD1
TGTGCCAGCAGTTTGTACACAGGGGGCGATCAGCCCCAGCATTTT CASSLYTGGDQPQHF TRBV28 many TRBJ1-5 TRBD1
TGTGCCAGCAGTTCCGTGATGGGCAGGACCCCCTGGAGGGCCCAGTACTTC CASSSVMGRTPWRAQYF TRBV6-2/TRBV6-3 many TRBJ2-5 -
TGTGCCAGCAGTCCTAGCTGGACCAGCTCCTACGAGCAGTACTTC CASSPSWTSSYEQYF TRBV7-9 - TRBJ2-7 -
TGTGCCAGCAGGGGGCCCAAAAACATTCAGTACTTC CASRGPKNIQYF TRBV2 many TRBJ2-4 -
TGTGCCAGCAGCCGCATGCCCCCCGGGACAGGGGTTCACGAGCAGTACTTC CASSRMPPGTGVHEQYF TRBV3-1 many TRBJ2-7 TRBD1
TGTGCCAGCAGACAGGGAGAAGGGGGCAATCAGCCCCAGCATTTT CASRQGEGGNQPQHF TRBV6-5 many TRBJ1-5 -
TGTGCCAGCAGCTCCACAGGTTACAATGAGCAGTTCTTC CASSSTGYNEQFF TRBV5-5 - TRBJ2-1 -
TGTGCTAGTGGTTTGGTAGCCGGGGCGGACAGCTCCTACGAGCAGTACTTC CASGLVAGADSSYEQYF TRBV12-5 many TRBJ2-7 -
TGCGCCAGCACCCTCAGGGTTGGCACCGGGGAGCTGTTTTTT CASTLRVGTGELFF TRBV4-3 many TRBJ2-2 -
TGTGCCATCAGTGGGGGCGGGTTTCTAGGCTCCTACGAGCAGTACTTC CAISGGGFLGSYEQYF TRBV10-3 many TRBJ2-7 -
TGTGCCAGCAGTCATGCGGGAGGGTTGGAGCTGTTTTTT CASSHAGGLELFF TRBV28 many TRBJ2-2 TRBD2
TGTGCCAGCAGCGATTCCGGGACACTGGGCGAGCAGTACTTC CASSDSGTLGEQYF TRBV12-3/TRBV12-4 many TRBJ2-7 -
TGTGCCAGCAGCCAAGGGTGGGAGGGTGCCAATGGGCAGTTCTTC CASSQGWEGANGQFF TRBV3-1 many TRBJ2-1 TRBD2
TGTGCCACCAGCAGAGTTCTCAGGGGTCCCGATACGCAGTATTTT CATSRVLRGPDTQYF TRBV15 many TRBJ2-3 -
TGTGCCAGCAGCCCTGAGGGGCTAGTGTTCGAGCAGTACTTC CASSPEGLVFEQYF TRBV11-2 many TRBJ2-7 -
TGTGCCACCAGTGACACCGGTAACAGGGCTGATGGCTACACCTTC CATSDTGNRADGYTF TRBV24-1 many TRBJ1-2 -
TGCGCCAGCAGCCAAGAGCAAGCGGGGGTCAATGAGAATACGCAGTATTTT CASSQEQAGVNENTQYF TRBV4-3 - TRBJ2-3 TRBD2
TGCAGCGTAACAGAGCCTATCGGGCAGTTCTTC CSVTEPIGQFF TRBV29-1 few TRBJ2-1 -
TGTGCCAGTCGTTCAGGGAATTTGGAGACCCAGTACTTC CASRSGNLETQYF TRBV6-6 many TRBJ2-5 -
TGTGCCAGCAGCGGCGGACAGGGGTCGGATACGCAGTATTTT CASSGGQGSDTQYF TRBV5-5 few TRBJ2-3 TRBD1